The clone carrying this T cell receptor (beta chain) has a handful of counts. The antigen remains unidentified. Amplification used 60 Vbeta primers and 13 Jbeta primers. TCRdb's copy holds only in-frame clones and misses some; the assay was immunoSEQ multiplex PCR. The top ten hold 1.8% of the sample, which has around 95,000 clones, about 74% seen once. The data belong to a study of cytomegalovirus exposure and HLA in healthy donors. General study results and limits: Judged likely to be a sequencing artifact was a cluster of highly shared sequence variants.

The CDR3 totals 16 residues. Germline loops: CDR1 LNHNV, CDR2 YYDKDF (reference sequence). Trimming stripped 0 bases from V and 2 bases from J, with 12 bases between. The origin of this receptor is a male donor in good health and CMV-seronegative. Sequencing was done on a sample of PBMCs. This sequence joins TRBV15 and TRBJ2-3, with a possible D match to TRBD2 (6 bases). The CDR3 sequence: CATSRDPGGTTDTQYF. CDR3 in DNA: TGTGCCACCAGCAGAGATCCTGGCGGGACCACAGATACGCAGTATTTT.